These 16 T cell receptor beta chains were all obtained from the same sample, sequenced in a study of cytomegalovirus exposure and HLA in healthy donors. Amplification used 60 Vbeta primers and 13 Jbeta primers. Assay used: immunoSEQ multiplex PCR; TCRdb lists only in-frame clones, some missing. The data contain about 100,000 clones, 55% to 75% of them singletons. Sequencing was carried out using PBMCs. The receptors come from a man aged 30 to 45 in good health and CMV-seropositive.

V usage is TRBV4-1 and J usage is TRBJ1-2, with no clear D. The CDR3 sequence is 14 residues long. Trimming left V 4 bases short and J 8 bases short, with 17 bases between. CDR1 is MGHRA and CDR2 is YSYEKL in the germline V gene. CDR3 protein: CASSPMTAVRGYTF. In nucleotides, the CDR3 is TGCGCCAGCAGCCCTATGACGGCGGTAAGAGGCTACACCTTC.

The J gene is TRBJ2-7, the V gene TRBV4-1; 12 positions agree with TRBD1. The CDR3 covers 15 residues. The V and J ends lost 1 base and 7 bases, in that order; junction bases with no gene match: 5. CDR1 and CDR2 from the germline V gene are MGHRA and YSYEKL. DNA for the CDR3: TGCGCCAGCAGCCAAGTGGGGACAGGGGGCTCGGAGCAGTACTTC. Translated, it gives CASSQVGTGGSEQYF.

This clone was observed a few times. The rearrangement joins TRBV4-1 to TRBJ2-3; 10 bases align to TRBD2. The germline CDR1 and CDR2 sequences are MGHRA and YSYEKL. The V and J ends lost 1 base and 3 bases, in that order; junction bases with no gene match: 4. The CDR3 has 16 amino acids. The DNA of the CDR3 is TGCGCCAGCAGCCAAGGAGCGGGGGGGCGGACAGATACGCAGTATTTT. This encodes CASSQGAGGRTDTQYF.

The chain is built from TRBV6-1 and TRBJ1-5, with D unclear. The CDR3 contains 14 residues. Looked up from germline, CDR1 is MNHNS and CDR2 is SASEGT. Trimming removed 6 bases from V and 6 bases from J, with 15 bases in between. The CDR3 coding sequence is TGTGCCAGCAGCACCACCCTCGGGGTTCAGCCCCAGCATTTT. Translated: CASSTTLGVQPQHF.

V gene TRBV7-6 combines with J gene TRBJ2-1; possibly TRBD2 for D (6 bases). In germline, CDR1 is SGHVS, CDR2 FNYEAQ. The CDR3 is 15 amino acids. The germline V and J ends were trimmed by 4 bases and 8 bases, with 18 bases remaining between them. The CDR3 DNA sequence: TGTGCCAGCAGCTCGTCCGGGACCGGAGGGGATGAGCAGTTCTTC. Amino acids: CASSSSGTGGDEQFF. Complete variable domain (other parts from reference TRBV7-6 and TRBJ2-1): GAGVSQSPRYKVTKRGQDVALRCDPISGHVSLYWYRQALGQGPEFLTYFNYEAQQDKSGLPNDRFSAERPEGSISTLTIQRTEQRDSAMYRCASSSSGTGGDEQFFGPGTRLTVL.

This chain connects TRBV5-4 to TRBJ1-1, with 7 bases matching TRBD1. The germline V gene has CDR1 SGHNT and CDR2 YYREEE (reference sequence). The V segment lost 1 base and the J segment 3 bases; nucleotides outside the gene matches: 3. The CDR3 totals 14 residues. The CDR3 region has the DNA TGTGCCAGCAGCTTGCTTCAGGGGGACACTGAAGCTTTCTTT. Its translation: CASSLLQGDTEAFF.

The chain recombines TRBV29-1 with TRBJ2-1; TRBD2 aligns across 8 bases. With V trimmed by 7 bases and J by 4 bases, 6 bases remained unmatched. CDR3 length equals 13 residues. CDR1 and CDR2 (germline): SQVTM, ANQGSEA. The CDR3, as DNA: TGCAGCGCCACTAGCGGAATATACAATGAGCAGTTCTTC. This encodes CSATSGIYNEQFF.

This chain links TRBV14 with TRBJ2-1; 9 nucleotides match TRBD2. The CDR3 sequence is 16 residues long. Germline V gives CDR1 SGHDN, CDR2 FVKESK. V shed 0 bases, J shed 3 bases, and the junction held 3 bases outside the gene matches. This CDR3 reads CASSQESSGVYNEQFF. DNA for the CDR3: TGTGCCAGCAGCCAAGAATCTAGCGGGGTCTACAATGAGCAGTTCTTC.

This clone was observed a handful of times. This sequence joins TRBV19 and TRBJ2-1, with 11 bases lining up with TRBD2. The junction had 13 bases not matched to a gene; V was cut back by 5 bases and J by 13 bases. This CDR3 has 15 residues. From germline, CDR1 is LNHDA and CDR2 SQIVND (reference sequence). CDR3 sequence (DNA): TGTGCCAGTAGTCCCAATAGCGGGGGGGCCCTCGCTCAGTTCTTC. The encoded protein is CASSPNSGGALAQFF. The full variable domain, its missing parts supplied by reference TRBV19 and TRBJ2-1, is DGGITQSPKYLFRKEGQNVTLSCEQNLNHDAMYWYRQDPGQGLRLIYYSQIVNDFQKGDIAEGYSVSREKKESFPLTVTSAQKNPTAFYLCASSPNSGGALAQFFGPGTRLTVL.

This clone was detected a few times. CDR3 nucleotide sequence: TGCAGCGTTGGGTTTCGGGGGACGAGAAGGACTGAAGCTTTCTTT. Its protein product is CSVGFRGTRRTEAFF. The J gene is TRBJ1-1, the V gene TRBV29-1, with a possible D match to TRBD1 (5 bases). The CDR3 is 15 amino acids. V lost 4 bases and J lost 5, with 20 bases in between. The germline V gene has CDR1 SQVTM and CDR2 ANQGSEA.

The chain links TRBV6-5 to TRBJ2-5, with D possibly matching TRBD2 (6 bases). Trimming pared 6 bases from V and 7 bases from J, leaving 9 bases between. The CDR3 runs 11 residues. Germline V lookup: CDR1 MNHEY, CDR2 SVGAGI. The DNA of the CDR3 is TGTGCCAGCAGCCGGGGAGGGACCCAGTACTTC. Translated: CASSRGGTQYF.

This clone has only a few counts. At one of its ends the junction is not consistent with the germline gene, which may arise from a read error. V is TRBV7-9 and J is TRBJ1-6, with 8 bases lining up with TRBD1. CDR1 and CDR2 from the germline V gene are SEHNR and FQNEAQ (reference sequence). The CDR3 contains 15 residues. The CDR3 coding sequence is TGTTCCAGCAGCTTAGACAGGGGCTATAATTCACCCCTCCACTTT. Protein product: CSSSLDRGYNSPLHF.

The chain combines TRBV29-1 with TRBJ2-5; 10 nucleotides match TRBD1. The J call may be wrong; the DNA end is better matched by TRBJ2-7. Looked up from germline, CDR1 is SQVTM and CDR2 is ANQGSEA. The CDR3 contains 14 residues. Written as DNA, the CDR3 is TGCAGCGTTCGACAGGGGGCCCTCCCTGACGAGCAGTACTTC. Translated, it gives CSVRQGALPDEQYF.

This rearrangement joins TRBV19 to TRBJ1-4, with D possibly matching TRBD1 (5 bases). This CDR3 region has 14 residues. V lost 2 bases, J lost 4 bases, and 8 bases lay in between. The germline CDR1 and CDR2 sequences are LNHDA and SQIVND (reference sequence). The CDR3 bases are TGTGCCAGTAGTATACAGGGTGGTAATGAAAAACTGTTTTTT. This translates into CASSIQGGNEKLFF.

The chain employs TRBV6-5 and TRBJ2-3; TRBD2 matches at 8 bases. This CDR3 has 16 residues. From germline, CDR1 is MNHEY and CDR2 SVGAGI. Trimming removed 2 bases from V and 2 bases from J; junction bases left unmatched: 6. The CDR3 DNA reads TGTGCCAGCAGTTACCCAGTTAGCGGGGTCACAGATACGCAGTATTTT. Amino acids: CASSYPVSGVTDTQYF.

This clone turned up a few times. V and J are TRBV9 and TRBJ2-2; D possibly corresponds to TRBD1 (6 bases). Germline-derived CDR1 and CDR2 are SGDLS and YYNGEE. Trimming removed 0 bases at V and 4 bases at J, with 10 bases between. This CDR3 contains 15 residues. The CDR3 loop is CASSVETGGTGELFF. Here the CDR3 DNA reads TGTGCCAGCAGCGTAGAGACAGGTGGCACCGGGGAGCTGTTTTTT.